The 5 T cell receptor beta chains presented below share a single source sample, sequenced in a study of early T cells in non-severe SARS-CoV-2 infection. One entry per CDR3 protein results from TCRdb running MiXCR on the 5' RACE reads. The data contain 65,000 to 75,000 distinct CDR3 sequences, 13% of them seen just once; the ten biggest clones take up approximately 5%. Sequenced sample: whole blood. These receptors all stem from an adult who was a healthcare worker with PCR-confirmed SARS-CoV-2 infection or an uninfected control (not recorded which).

This clonotype was seen a handful of times. This sequence joins TRBV6-5 and TRBJ1-2; tentatively, D is TRBD1 (5 bases). Trimming cost V 6 bases and J 2 bases, with 10 bases left between them. The CDR3 extends over 13 amino acids. The V gene's germline CDR1 is MNHEY and CDR2 SVGAGI. The CDR3 DNA follows: TGTGCCAGCAGCCATGGGGGAAACTATGGCTACACCTTC. Its protein product is CASSHGGNYGYTF.

In this sample, this clonotype turned up many times. The V and J genes are TRBV4-2 and TRBJ2-1, with D possibly TRBD2 on 6 matching bases. This CDR3 has 16 amino acids. The V end lost 0 bases, the J end lost 2 bases, and 11 bases lay between the germline ends. CDR1 is LGHNA and CDR2 is YNFKEQ in the germline V gene. CDR3 residues: CASSQDWRGTYNEQFF. In DNA form, the CDR3 reads TGTGCCAGCAGCCAAGATTGGCGGGGAACCTACAATGAGCAGTTCTTC.

This clonotype was picked up a small number of times. The CDR3, as DNA: TGTGCCAGCAGTTTAGTGCGGCTAGCGGTTTACGAGCAGTACTTC. Translation gives CASSLVRLAVYEQYF. The V call is TRBV27, the J call TRBJ2-7; 7 nucleotides agree with TRBD2. The CDR3 is 15 amino acids. Trimming at V came to 2 bases and at J to 4 bases, leaving 8 bases not matched to a gene. Germline V gives CDR1 MNHEY, CDR2 SMNVEV (reference sequence).

This clonotype came up a few times. This chain links TRBV25-1 with TRBJ2-7; TRBD2 agrees at 8 bases. The junction had 7 bases not matched to a gene; V was cut back by 2 bases and J by 7 bases. Germline V gene data show CDR1 as MGHDK and CDR2 as SYGVNS. The CDR3 consists of 14 residues. The CDR3 DNA reads TGTGCCAGCAGTGAACCGGGAGGGCCGGGGGAGCAGTACTTC. Protein sequence: CASSEPGGPGEQYF.

The V gene is TRBV29-1, the J gene TRBJ2-1; D may be TRBD1 (5 bases). Germline V gene lookup returns CDR1 SQVTM and CDR2 ANQGSEA. V dropped 4 bases and J dropped 3 bases, with 16 bases sitting between them. The CDR3 runs 15 residues. CDR3: CSVVPDRDFYNEQFF. DNA for the CDR3: TGCAGCGTTGTGCCCGACAGAGACTTCTACAATGAGCAGTTCTTC.